This T cell receptor beta chain was captured in a study of cytomegalovirus exposure and HLA in healthy donors. Regarding the study as a whole: Clusters of TCRs from the first cohort tended to co-occur in the 95 to 150 validation repertoires (as a later analysis found).

Concerning this clone itself: What it recognizes is unknown.

Only in-frame clones appear in the TCRdb table, and some are missing; sequencing was by immunoSEQ multiplex PCR. The table includes 100,000 to 150,000 clones, about 91% detected once. V was pared by 0 bases and J by 4 bases, with 9 bases between. This CDR3 has 14 residues. Germline V gene sequence: CDR1 MNHEY, CDR2 SVGAGI. Sequencing was carried out using PBMCs. The V and J genes are TRBV6-5 and TRBJ2-5; D may be TRBD2 (6 bases). This receptor was identified in a woman between 18 and 29 years old in good health and CMV-seronegative. CDR3: CASSYSLGGETQYF. CDR3 nucleotides: TGTGCCAGCAGTTACTCGTTGGGAGGAGAGACCCAGTACTTC.